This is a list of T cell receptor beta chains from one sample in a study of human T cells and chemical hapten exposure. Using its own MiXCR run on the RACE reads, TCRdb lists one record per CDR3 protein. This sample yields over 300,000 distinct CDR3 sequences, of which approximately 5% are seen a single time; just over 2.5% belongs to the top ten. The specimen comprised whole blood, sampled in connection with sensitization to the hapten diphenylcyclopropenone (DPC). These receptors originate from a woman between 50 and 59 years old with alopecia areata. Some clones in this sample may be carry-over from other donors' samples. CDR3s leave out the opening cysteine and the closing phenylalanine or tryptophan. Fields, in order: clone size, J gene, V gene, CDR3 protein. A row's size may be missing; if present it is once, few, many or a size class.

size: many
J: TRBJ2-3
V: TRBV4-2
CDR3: ASSQDRLAVATQY

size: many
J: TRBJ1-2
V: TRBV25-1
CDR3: ASSDFYGYT

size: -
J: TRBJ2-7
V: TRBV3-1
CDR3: ASSRRDTRTYEQY

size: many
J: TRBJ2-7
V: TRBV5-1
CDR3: ASRTRLAAAWDEQY

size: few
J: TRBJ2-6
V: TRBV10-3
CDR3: AIRRDTRTGANVLT

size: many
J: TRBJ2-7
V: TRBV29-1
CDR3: SVIGLAGVEQY

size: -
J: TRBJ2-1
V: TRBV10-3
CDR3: AISAPTEHNEQF

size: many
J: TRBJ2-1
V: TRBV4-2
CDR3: ASSQSLAGYSYNEQF

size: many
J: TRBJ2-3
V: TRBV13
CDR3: ASSLNVPSTDTQY

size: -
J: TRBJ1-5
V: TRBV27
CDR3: ASRSQGAAQPQH

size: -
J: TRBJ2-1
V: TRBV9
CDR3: ASSVGAGGGDEQF

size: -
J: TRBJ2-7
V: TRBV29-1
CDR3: SVGGLREGREAYEQY

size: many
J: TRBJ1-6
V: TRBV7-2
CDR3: ASSPGLGNSPLH

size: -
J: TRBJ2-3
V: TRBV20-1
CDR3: SASSGGITDTQY

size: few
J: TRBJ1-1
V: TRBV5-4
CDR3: ASSRPGQGMTEAF

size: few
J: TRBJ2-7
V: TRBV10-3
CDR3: AISEAEGAFEQY

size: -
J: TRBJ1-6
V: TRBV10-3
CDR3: AIGASNSPLH

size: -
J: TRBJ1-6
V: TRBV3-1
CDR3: ASSQQGQGSSPLH

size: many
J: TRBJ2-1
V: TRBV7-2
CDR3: ASSLFGPSYNEQF

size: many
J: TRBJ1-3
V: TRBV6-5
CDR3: ASSYSSAAGNTIY

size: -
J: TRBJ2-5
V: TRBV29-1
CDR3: SVQIETQY

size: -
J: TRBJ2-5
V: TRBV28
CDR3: ASSPGTPEETQS

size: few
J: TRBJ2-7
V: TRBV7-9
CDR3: ASSLAGGLNEQY

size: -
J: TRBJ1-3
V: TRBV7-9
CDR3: ASSPPPGNTIY

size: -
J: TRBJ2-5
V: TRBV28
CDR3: ASSSGAKETQY

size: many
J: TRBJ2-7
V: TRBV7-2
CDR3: ASSPTRSEQY

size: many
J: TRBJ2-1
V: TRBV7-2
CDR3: ASSYQGTGLGNEQF

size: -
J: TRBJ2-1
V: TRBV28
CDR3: ASSRGAADNEQF

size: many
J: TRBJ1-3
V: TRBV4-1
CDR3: ASSQEFGLSGNTIY

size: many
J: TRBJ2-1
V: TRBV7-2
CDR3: ASSPVPLGAYNEQF

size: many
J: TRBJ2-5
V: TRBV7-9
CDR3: ASSLAREQETQY

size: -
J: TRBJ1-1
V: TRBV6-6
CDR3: ASIQPPGASEAF

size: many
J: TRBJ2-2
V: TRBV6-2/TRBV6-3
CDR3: ASSYRLGNTGELF

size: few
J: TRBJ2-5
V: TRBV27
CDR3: ASSIGAYQETQY

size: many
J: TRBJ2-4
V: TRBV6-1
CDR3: AGSHETGTSGVAKNIQY

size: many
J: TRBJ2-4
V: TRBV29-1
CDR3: SVEAGDSQY

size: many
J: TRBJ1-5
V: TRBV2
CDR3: ASSERGYQPQH

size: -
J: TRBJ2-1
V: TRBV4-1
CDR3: ASSQVPEAADDEQF

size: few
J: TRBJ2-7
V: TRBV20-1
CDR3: SARGGGTGPLYEQY

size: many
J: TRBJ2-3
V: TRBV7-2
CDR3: ASSLIGAGVGDTQY

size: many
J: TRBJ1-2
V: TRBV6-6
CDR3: ASRPTRQGAGGYT

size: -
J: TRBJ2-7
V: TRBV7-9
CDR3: ASSLARGQSIR

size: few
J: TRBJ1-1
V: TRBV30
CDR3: AWMTWVAF

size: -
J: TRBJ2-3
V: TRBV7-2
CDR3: ASSFRVAGEVADTQY

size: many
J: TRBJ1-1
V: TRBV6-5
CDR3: ASSYAWWGAEAF

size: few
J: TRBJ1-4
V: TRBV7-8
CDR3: ASSLAGRGRGNEKLF

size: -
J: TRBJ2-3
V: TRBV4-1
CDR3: ASSQGGGRLRSDTQY

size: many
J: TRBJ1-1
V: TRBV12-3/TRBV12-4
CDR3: ASSSGLRAF

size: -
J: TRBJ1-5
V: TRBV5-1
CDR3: ASSFTGQSNQPQH

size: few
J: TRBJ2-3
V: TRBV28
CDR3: ASSLIQGGTDTQY

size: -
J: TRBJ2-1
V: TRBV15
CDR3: ATSREGTGINEQF

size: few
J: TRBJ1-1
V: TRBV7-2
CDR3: ASSLTGSGTTEAF

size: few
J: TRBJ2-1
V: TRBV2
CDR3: ASSEAAGGFYNEQF

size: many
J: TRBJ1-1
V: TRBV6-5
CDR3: ASTRTANTEAF

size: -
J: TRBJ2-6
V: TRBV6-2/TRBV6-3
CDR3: ASSYSEFSGANVLT

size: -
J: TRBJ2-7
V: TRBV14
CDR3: ASSRSGLAGGSFSYEQY

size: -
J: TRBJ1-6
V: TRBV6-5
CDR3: ASSGGTLDNSPLH

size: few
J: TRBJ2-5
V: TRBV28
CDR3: ASSPPATETQY